The 21 T cell receptor beta chains below come from one sample, sequenced in a study of blood T cell repertoires in COVID-19. The data were produced by immunoSEQ multiplex PCR, yet TCRdb's version contains in-frame clones alone and is incomplete. The sample has about 240,000 clones; roughly nine tenths are singletons. Material for sequencing was peripheral blood. Receptors originate from a man between 60 and 75 years old with acute or convalescent COVID-19.

The chain combines TRBV27 with TRBJ2-1; D remains ambiguous. V lost 5 bases, J lost 12 bases, and 11 bases lay in between. Germline CDR1 MNHEY, CDR2 SMNVEV (reference sequence). CDR3 length: 11 residues. DNA for the CDR3: TGTGCCAGCAGTAACCTCTACGGGCAGTTCTTC. Translated, it gives CASSNLYGQFF.

This clone was recorded only once. DNA for the CDR3: TGTGCCAGCAGTGGACAGGGGGGCACCAACACTGAAGCTTTCTTT. It encodes CASSGQGGTNTEAFF. This sequence joins TRBV28 and TRBJ1-1; 10 bases map to TRBD1. This CDR3 region has 15 residues. With V trimmed by 5 bases and J by 2 bases, 5 bases remained unmatched. Germline V lookup: CDR1 MDHEN, CDR2 SYDVKM.

This chain joins TRBV30 and TRBJ2-7, with 9 nucleotides matching TRBD1. Germline V CDR1 and CDR2: GTSNPN, SVGIG (reference sequence). This CDR3 contains 14 residues. V lost 2 bases to trimming and J lost 1 base; unmatched junction nucleotides: 3. The CDR3 here is CAWSRDRVSYEQYF. CDR3 sequence (DNA): TGTGCCTGGAGTCGGGACAGGGTATCCTACGAGCAGTACTTC.

This clone is a singleton in its sample. This sequence joins TRBV2 and TRBJ2-7; 12 bases agree with TRBD1. Germline CDR1 reads SNHLY; CDR2 reads FYNNEI. The trim removed 7 bases at V and 6 bases at J, leaving 16 bases unmatched. The CDR3 contains 17 residues. Here the CDR3 DNA reads TGTGCCAGCACCCGGGACAGGGGGCCGGACGTAAAGAGCGAGCAGTACTTC. It encodes CASTRDRGPDVKSEQYF.

The chain employs TRBV4-3 and TRBJ2-7; D not certain. Trimming left V 0 bases short and J 4 bases short, with 10 bases between. CDR1 and CDR2 (germline): LGHNA, YSLEER. The CDR3 extends over 14 amino acids. In nucleotides, the CDR3 is TGCGCCAGCAGCCAAGAATCGGGTGTGTACGAGCAGTACTTC. It encodes CASSQESGVYEQYF.

The chain carries TRBV4-2 and TRBJ2-5, with D possibly being TRBD2 (6 bases). There are 18 residues in the CDR3. CDR1 and CDR2 from the germline V gene are LGHNA and YNFKEQ. Trimming shortened V by 0 bases and J by 5 bases, and 22 bases separated the two germline ends. CDR3 in DNA: TGTGCCAGCAGCCAAGACCCTGGACGGGGGAGTCGGAGGGAGACCCAGTACTTC. Translated, it gives CASSQDPGRGSRRETQYF.

The CDR3 sequence: CASSSSSGSYGELFF. CDR3 nucleotide sequence: TGTGCCAGCAGTTCGTCTAGCGGGAGTTACGGGGAGCTGTTTTTT. This chain joins TRBV6-5 and TRBJ2-2; 10 bases fit TRBD2. V dropped 4 bases and J dropped 7; count of bases not matched to a gene: 6. CDR3 size: 15 residues. Per the germline V gene, CDR1 is MNHEY and CDR2 is SVGAGI.

The rearrangement joins TRBV30 to TRBJ1-5; D not certain. Germline V CDR1 and CDR2: GTSNPN, SVGIG (reference sequence). Trimming cost V 1 base and J 9 bases, with 19 bases left between them. The CDR3 covers 15 residues. CDR3 coding DNA: TGTGCCTGGAGTGCTTCTCTCGGGAGGCCGGGGCCCCAGCATTTT. Protein product: CAWSASLGRPGPQHF.

The rearrangement links TRBV20-1 to TRBJ2-1, with 7 bases lining up with TRBD2. This CDR3 contains 11 residues. The germline V gene encodes CDR1 DFQATT and CDR2 SNEGSKA (reference sequence). With V trimmed by 6 bases and J by 8 bases, 4 bases remained unmatched. CDR3 sequence (DNA): TGCAGTGCGCGACTAGCCTATGAGCAGTTCTTC. Protein: CSARLAYEQFF.

CDR3 sequence reads: CASSPQLGNTEAFF. The CDR3 region has the DNA TGTGCCAGCAGCCCACAGTTGGGGAACACTGAAGCTTTCTTT. This rearrangement joins TRBV28 to TRBJ1-1; D gene ambiguous. Trimming cost V 6 bases and J 1 base, with 12 bases left between them. Germline-derived CDR1 and CDR2 are MDHEN and SYDVKM. The CDR3 is 14 amino acids.

The chain recombines TRBV4-2 with TRBJ2-2; TRBD1 matches at 8 bases. Germline V gene lookup returns CDR1 LGHNA and CDR2 YNFKEQ. This CDR3 is built from 17 residues. Trimming removed 2 bases from V and 2 bases from J; junction bases left unmatched: 7. CDR3 nucleotides: TGTGCCAGCAGCCAATTCACCACAGGGGGTAACACCGGGGAGCTGTTTTTT. Translated, it gives CASSQFTTGGNTGELFF.

This clone came up a few times. The J gene is TRBJ2-1, the V gene TRBV30, with D perhaps matching TRBD2 (5 bases). V dropped 7 bases and J dropped 0 bases, with 10 bases sitting between them. Germline V CDR1 and CDR2: GTSNPN, SVGIG (reference sequence). This CDR3 is 13 amino acids long. The CDR3, as DNA: TGTGCCTCGGACTGGCCCTCCTACAATGAGCAGTTCTTC. This translates into CASDWPSYNEQFF.

This chain joins TRBV27 and TRBJ2-7, with 11 nucleotides matching TRBD2. CDR3 length: 18 amino acids. The V and J ends lost 5 bases and 0 bases, in that order; junction bases with no gene match: 12. The germline V gene has CDR1 MNHEY and CDR2 SMNVEV (reference sequence). The CDR3 loop is CASSPSRLAGWNSYEQYF. CDR3 DNA sequence: TGTGCCAGCAGTCCCTCCCGACTAGCGGGATGGAACTCCTACGAGCAGTACTTC.

The chain recombines TRBV10-1 with TRBJ2-3; D may be TRBD2 (6 bases). The CDR3 sequence is 16 residues long. Trimming removed 7 bases from V and 4 bases from J, with 21 bases in between. Germline V gene sequence: CDR1 WNHNN, CDR2 SYGVQD (reference sequence). The CDR3 DNA follows: TGCGCCAGCACCCCCCCCGGGAGTAGCAAGGCAGATACGCAGTATTTT. Amino acid sequence: CASTPPGSSKADTQYF.

The rearrangement joins TRBV7-9 to TRBJ1-5; 12 nucleotides agree with TRBD1. This CDR3 is 17 amino acids long. In germline, CDR1 is SEHNR, CDR2 FQNEAQ (reference sequence). Trimming removed 5 bases from V and 7 bases from J; junction bases left unmatched: 12. In DNA form, the CDR3 reads TGTGCCAGCAGCCCGATTTTAGGGACAGGGGGCTCCCAGCCCCAGCATTTT. Amino acids: CASSPILGTGGSQPQHF. Full variable domain (outside the CDR3, taken from reference TRBV7-9 and TRBJ1-5): DTGVSQNPRHKITKRGQNVTFRCDPISEHNRLYWYRQTLGQGPEFLTYFQNEAQLEKSRLLSDRFSAERPKGSFSTLEIQRTEQGDSAMYLCASSPILGTGGSQPQHFGDGTRLSIL.

This clone showed up just a few times. V and J are TRBV4-3 and TRBJ1-3; D unclear. Trimming pared 0 bases from V and 7 bases from J, leaving 19 bases between. Germline V gives CDR1 LGHNA, CDR2 YSLEER. The CDR3 is made up of 17 amino acids. The DNA for the CDR3 is TGCGCCAGCAGCCAAGATCGAATAAGCTCCTCGGGGAACACCATATATTTT. This sequence encodes CASSQDRISSSGNTIYF.

This sequence joins TRBV15 and TRBJ1-1; 9 positions agree with TRBD1. V was clipped by 6 bases and J by 4 bases; unmatched bases: 3. Germline V CDR1 and CDR2: LNHNV, YYDKDF (reference sequence). The CDR3 is made up of 13 amino acids. The CDR3 region is CATSGTGLTEAFF. CDR3 nucleotides: TGTGCCACCAGTGGGACAGGGCTCACTGAAGCTTTCTTT.

The chain couples TRBV10-3 to TRBJ1-4, with 8 bases that match TRBD1. This CDR3 has 16 amino acids. V dropped 6 bases and J dropped 0; count of bases not matched to a gene: 6. CDR1 and CDR2 from the germline V gene are ENHRY and SYGVKD. For the CDR3, the DNA is TGTGCCATCAGCGGTGGACAGGGCCCAACTAATGAAAAACTGTTTTTT. It is translated as CAISGGQGPTNEKLFF.

The V call is TRBV18, the J call TRBJ2-7; tentative D call: TRBD1 (6 bases). CDR1 and CDR2 (germline): KGHSH, LQKENI. Trimming shortened V by 2 bases and J by 5 bases, and 10 bases separated the two germline ends. The length of the CDR3 is 13 residues. The CDR3 sequence is CASSPRGMDEQYF. CDR3 nucleotide sequence: TGTGCCAGCTCACCAAGGGGGATGGACGAGCAGTACTTC.

This clone occurred a few times. The chain combines TRBV20-1 with TRBJ1-5; D unresolved. The CDR3 has 14 residues. Germline values: CDR1 DFQATT, CDR2 SNEGSKA (reference sequence). Trimming took 3 bases from V and 5 from J, leaving 14 bases between them. The CDR3 coding sequence is TGCAGTGCTAGTTCGTACCCCGGAGATCAGCCCCAGCATTTT. Translating it yields CSASSYPGDQPQHF.

The CDR3 bases are TGTGCCAGCACCCAACGACAGGGTCCCACCGGGGAGCTGTTTTTT. The encoded protein is CASTQRQGPTGELFF. This chain joins TRBV28 and TRBJ2-2, with 7 bases matching TRBD1. CDR1 MDHEN and CDR2 SYDVKM come from the germline V gene. This CDR3 is 15 amino acids long. J lost 4 bases, V lost 7 bases, and 9 bases had no gene match.